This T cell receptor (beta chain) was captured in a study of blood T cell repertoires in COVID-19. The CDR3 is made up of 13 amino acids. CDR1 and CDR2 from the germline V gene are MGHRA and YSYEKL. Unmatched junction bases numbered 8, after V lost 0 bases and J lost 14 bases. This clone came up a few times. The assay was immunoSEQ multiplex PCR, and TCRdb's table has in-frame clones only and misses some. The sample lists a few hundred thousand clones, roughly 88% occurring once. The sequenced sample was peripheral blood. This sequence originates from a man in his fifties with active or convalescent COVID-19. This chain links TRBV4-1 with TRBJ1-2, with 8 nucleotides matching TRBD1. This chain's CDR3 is CASSQDRGTGLTF. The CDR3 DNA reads TGCGCCAGCAGCCAAGATAGGGGGACAGGACTGACCTTC.